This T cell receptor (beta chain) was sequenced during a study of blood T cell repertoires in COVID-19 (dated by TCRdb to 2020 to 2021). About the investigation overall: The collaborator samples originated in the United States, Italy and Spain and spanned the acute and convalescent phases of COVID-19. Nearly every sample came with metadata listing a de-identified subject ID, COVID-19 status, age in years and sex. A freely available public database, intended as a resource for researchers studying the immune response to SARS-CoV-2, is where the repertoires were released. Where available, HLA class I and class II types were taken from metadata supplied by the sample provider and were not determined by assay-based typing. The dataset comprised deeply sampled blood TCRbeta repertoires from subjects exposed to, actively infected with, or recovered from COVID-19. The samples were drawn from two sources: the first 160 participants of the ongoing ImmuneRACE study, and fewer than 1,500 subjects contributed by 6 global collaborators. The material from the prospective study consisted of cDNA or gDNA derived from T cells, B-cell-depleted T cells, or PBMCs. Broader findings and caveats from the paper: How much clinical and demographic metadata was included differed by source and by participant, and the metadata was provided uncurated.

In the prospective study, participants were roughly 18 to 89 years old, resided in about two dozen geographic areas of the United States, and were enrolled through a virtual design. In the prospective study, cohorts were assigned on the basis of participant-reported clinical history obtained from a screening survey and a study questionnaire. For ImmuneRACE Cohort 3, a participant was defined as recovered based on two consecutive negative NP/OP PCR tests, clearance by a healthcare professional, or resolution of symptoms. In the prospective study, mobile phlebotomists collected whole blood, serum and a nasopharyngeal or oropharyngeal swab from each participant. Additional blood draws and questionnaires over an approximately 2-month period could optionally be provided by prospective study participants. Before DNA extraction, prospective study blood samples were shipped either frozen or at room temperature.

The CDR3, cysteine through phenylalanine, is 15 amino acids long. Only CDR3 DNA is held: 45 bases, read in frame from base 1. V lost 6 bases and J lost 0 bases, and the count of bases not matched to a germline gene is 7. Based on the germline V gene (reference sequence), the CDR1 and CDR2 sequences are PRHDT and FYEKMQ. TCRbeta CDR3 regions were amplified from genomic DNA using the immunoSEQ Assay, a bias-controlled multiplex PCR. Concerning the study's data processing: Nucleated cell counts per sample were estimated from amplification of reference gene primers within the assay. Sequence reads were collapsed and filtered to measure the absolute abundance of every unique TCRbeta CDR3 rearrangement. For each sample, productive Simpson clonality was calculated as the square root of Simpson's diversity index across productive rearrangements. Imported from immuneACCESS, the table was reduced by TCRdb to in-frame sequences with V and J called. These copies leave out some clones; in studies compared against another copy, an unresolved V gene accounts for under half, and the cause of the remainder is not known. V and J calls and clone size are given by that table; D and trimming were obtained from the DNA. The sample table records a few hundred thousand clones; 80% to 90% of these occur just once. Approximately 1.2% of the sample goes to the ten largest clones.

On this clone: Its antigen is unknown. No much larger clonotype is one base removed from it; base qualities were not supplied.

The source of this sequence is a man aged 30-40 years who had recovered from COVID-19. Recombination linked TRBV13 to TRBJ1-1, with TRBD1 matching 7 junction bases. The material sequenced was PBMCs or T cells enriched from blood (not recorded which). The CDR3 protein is CASSFLGQVNTEAFF. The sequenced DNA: TGTGCCAGCAGTTTCCTTGGACAGGTGAACACTGAAGCTTTCTTT.